These 5 T cell receptor beta chains came from one sample sequenced in a study of blood T cell repertoires in COVID-19. Libraries were prepared by immunoSEQ multiplex PCR; TCRdb keeps only in-frame clonotypes and omits some of them. The sample carries around 190,000 clones, about 76% recorded once. Sequencing used peripheral blood. Receptors were obtained from a woman aged 40 to 50 with COVID-19, enrolled during active disease.

V usage is TRBV2 and J usage is TRBJ1-2, with 8 bases aligning to TRBD1. Germline V lookup: CDR1 SNHLY, CDR2 FYNNEI. V lost 6 bases and J lost 7; bases outside the gene matches: 10. The length of the CDR3 is 14 residues. Here the CDR3 reads CASRQGQGGSGYTF. For the CDR3, the DNA is TGTGCCAGCAGGCAAGGACAGGGCGGTTCTGGCTACACCTTC.

This clone was detected a few times. The chain is built from TRBV27 and TRBJ2-7, with unresolved D. The V gene's germline CDR1 is MNHEY and CDR2 SMNVEV (reference sequence). The CDR3 length is 13 residues. The germline V and J ends were trimmed by 1 base and 6 bases, with 10 bases remaining between them. DNA of the CDR3: TGTGCCAGCAGTTTATTGCGGTACGGCGAGCAGTACTTC. Protein product: CASSLLRYGEQYF.

The rearrangement uses TRBV3-1 (or the pseudogene TRBV3-2) and TRBJ2-3; 9 bases fit TRBD2. The CDR3 loop spans 16 amino acids. The ends lost 3 bases at V and 5 bases at J; junction bases unmatched: 9. Germline loops: CDR1 LGHDT, CDR2 YNNKEL (reference sequence). This chain's CDR3 is CASSHGGRAKGDTQYF. In DNA form, the CDR3 reads TGTGCCAGCAGCCACGGCGGGAGGGCCAAGGGAGATACGCAGTATTTT.

This chain connects TRBV7-2 to TRBJ2-1; 14 bases fit TRBD2. The V segment lost 5 bases and the J segment 9 bases; nucleotides outside the gene matches: 6. CDR1 and CDR2 from the germline V gene are SGHTA and FQGNSA. There are 15 residues in the CDR3. CDR3 sequence: CASSPTSGGALEQFF. In DNA, the CDR3 is TGTGCCAGCAGCCCGACTAGCGGGGGGGCCCTTGAGCAGTTCTTC.

The rearrangement links TRBV19 to TRBJ1-1, with D unresolved. CDR1 and CDR2 (germline): LNHDA, SQIVND (reference sequence). The CDR3 is 13 amino acids. Deletions cut 2 bases from V and 1 base from J, with 5 bases between. CDR3 in amino acids: CASSIQENTEAFF. The CDR3 DNA sequence: TGTGCCAGTAGTATACAGGAGAACACTGAAGCTTTCTTT.